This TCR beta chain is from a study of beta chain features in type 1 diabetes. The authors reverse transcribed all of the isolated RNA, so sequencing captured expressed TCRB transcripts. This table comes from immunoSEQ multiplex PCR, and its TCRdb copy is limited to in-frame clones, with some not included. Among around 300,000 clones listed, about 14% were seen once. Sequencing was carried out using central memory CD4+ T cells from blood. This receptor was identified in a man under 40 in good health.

CDR3 in amino acids: CASRIQTGNYGYTF. Here the CDR3 DNA reads TGCGCCAGCAGGATTCAAACAGGGAACTATGGCTACACCTTC. The chain links TRBV5-1 to TRBJ1-2; tentative D call: TRBD1 (6 bases). This CDR3 contains 14 residues. Trimming left V 5 bases short and J 2 bases short, with 13 bases between. Germline CDR1 reads SGHRS; CDR2 reads YFSETQ.